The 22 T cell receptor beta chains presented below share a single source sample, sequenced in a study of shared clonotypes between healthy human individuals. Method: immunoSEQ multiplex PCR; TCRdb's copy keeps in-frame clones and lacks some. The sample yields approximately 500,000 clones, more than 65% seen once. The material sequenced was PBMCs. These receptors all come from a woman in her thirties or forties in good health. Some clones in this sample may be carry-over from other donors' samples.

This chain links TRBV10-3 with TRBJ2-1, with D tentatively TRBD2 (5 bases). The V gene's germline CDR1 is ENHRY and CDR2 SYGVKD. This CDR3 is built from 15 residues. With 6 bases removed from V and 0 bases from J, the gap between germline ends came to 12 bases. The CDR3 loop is CAIRVGGSSYNEQFF. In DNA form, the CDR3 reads TGTGCCATCAGGGTTGGTGGGAGCTCCTACAATGAGCAGTTCTTC.

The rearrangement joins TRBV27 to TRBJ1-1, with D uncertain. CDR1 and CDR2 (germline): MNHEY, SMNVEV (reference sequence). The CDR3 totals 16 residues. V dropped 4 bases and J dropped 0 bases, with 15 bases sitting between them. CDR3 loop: CASSSYRLGVNTEAFF. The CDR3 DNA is TGTGCCAGCAGTTCATATCGACTGGGCGTGAACACTGAAGCTTTCTTT.

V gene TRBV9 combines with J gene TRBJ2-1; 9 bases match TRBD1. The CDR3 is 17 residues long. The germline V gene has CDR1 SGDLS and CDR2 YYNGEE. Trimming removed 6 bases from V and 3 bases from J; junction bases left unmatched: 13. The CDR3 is CASNLGGTGHLYNEQFF. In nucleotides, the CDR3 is TGTGCCAGCAACCTCGGTGGGACAGGGCATCTCTACAATGAGCAGTTCTTC.

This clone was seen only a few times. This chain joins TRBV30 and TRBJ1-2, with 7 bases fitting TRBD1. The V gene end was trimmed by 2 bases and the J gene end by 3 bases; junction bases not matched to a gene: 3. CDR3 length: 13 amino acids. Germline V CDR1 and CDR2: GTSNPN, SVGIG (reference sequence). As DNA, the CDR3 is TGTGCCTGGAGTCCAGGGGGTGACTATGGCTACACCTTC. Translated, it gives CAWSPGGDYGYTF.

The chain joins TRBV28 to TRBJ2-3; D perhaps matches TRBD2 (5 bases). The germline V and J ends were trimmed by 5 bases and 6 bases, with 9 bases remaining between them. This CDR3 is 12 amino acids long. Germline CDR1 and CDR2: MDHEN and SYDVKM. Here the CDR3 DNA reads TGTGCCAGCAGTCTCGGGGTGGATACGCAGTATTTT. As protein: CASSLGVDTQYF.

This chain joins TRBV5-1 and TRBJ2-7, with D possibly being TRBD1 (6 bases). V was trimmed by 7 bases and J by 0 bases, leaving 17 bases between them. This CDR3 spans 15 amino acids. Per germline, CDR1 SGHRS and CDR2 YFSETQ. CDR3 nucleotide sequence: TGCGCCAGCGCCGAATCCGGGACATTCTCCTACGAGCAGTACTTC. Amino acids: CASAESGTFSYEQYF.

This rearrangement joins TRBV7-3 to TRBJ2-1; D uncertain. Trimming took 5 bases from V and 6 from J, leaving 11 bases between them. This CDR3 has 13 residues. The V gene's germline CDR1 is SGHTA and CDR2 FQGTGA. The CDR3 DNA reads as TGTGCCAGCAGCGACGACATGCCCAATGAGCAGTTCTTC. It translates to CASSDDMPNEQFF.

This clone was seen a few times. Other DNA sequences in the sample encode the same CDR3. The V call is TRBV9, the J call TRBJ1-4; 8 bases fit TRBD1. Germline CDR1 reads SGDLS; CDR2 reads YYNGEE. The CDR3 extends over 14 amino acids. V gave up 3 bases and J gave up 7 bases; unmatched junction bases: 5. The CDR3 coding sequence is TGTGCCAGCAGCGCTGGACAGGGTGGTGAAAAACTGTTTTTT. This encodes CASSAGQGGEKLFF. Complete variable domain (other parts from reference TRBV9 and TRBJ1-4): DSGVTQTPKHLITATGQRVTLRCSPRSGDLSVYWYQQSLDQGLQFLIQYYNGEERAKGNILERFSAQQFPDLHSELNLSSLELGDSALYFCASSAGQGGEKLFFGSGTQLSVL.

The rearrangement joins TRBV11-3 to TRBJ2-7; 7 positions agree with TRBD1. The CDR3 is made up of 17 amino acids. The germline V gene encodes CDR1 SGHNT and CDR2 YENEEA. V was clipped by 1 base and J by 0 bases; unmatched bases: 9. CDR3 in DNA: TGTGCCAGCAGCTTAGTTGTAAGGGACAGAGTCTCCTACGAGCAGTACTTC. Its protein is CASSLVVRDRVSYEQYF.

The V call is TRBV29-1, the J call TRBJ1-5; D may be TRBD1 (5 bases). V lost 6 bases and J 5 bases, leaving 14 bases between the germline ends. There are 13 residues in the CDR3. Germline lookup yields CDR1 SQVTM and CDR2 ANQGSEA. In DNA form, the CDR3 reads TGCAGCGTACGAGGGGATGGCGATCAGCCCCAGCATTTT. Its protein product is CSVRGDGDQPQHF.

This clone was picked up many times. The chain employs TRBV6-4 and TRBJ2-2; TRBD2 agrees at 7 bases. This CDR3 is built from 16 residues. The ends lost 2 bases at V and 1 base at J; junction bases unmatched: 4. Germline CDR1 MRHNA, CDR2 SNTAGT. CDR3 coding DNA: TGTGCCAGCAGTGACGGGAGCGGGATGAACACCGGGGAGCTGTTTTTT. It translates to CASSDGSGMNTGELFF.

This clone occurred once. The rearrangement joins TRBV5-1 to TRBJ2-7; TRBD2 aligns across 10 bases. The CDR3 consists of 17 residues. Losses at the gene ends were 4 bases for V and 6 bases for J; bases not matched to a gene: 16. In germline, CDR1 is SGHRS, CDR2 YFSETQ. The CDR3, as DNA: TGCGCCAGCAGCCAAACCTCTAGCGGGAGCCCTGGGGTCGAGCAGTACTTC. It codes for CASSQTSSGSPGVEQYF.

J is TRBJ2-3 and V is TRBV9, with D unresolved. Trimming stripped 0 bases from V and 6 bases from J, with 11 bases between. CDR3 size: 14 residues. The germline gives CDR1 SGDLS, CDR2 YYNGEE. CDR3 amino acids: CASSVVPNGDTQYF. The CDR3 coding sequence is TGTGCCAGCAGCGTAGTCCCCAACGGGGATACGCAGTATTTT.

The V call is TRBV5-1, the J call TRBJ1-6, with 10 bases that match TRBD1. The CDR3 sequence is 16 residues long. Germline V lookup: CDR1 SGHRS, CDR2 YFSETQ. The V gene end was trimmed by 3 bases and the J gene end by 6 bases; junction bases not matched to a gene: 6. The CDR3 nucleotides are TGCGCCAGCAGCTCAATGGGGACAGGGGTTAATTCACCCCTCCACTTT. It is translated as CASSSMGTGVNSPLHF.

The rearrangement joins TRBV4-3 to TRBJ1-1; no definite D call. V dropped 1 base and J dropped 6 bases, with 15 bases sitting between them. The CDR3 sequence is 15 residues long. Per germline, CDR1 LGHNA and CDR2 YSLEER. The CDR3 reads CASSQGWAGAAEAFF. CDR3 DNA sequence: TGCGCCAGCAGCCAAGGGTGGGCGGGCGCCGCTGAAGCTTTCTTT.

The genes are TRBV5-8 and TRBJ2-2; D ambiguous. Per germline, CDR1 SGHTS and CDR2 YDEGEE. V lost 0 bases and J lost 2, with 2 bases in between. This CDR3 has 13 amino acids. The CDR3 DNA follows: TGTGCCAGCAGCTTGGTAAACACCGGGGAGCTGTTTTTT. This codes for CASSLVNTGELFF.

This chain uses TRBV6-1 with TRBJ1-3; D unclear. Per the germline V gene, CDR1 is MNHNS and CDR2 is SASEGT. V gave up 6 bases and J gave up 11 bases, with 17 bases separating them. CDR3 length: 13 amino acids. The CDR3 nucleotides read TGTGCCAGCAGGCTCTCACCGCGGGTCCCCATATATTTT. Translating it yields CASRLSPRVPIYF.

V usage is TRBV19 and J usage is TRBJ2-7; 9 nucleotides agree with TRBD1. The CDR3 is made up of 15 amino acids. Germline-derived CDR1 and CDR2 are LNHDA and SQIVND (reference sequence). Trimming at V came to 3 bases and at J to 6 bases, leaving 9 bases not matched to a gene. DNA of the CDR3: TGTGCCAGTAGTATCCCCGGGACAGGGCTCCCCGAGCAGTACTTC. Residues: CASSIPGTGLPEQYF.

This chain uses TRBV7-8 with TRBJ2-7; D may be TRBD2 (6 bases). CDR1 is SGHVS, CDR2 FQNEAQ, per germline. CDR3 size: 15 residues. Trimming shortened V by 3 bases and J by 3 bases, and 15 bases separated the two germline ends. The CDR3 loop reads CASSFWASEIYEQYF. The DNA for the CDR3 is TGTGCCAGCAGCTTTTGGGCTAGCGAGATCTACGAGCAGTACTTC.

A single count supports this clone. The DNA for the CDR3 is TGTGCCAGCAGTGGGGGACTAGCGGGTCACACAGATACGCAGTATTTT. Translation: CASSGGLAGHTDTQYF. The V call is TRBV25-1, the J call TRBJ2-3, with TRBD2 matching 12 bases. V gave up 4 bases and J gave up 2 bases; unmatched junction bases: 4. CDR3 length: 16 residues. CDR1 MGHDK and CDR2 SYGVNS come from the germline V gene. The full variable domain, its missing parts supplied by reference TRBV25-1 and TRBJ2-3, is EADIYQTPRYLVIGTGKKITLECSQTMGHDKMYWYQQDPGMELHLIHYSYGVNSTEKGDLSSESTVSRIRTEHFPLTLESARPSHTSQYLCASSGGLAGHTDTQYFGPGTRLTVL.

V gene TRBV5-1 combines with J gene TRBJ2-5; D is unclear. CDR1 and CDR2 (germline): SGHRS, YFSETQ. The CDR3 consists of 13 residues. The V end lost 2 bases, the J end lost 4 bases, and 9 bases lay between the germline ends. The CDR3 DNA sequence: TGCGCCAGCAGCTTACCCCAGAGAGAGACCCAGTACTTC. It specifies CASSLPQRETQYF.

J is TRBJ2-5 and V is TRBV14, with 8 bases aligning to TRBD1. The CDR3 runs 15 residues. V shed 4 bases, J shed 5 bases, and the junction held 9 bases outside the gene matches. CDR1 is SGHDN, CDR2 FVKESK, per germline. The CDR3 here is CASSRLDRDFETQYF. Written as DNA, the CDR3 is TGTGCCAGCAGCCGGCTGGACAGGGACTTTGAGACCCAGTACTTC.